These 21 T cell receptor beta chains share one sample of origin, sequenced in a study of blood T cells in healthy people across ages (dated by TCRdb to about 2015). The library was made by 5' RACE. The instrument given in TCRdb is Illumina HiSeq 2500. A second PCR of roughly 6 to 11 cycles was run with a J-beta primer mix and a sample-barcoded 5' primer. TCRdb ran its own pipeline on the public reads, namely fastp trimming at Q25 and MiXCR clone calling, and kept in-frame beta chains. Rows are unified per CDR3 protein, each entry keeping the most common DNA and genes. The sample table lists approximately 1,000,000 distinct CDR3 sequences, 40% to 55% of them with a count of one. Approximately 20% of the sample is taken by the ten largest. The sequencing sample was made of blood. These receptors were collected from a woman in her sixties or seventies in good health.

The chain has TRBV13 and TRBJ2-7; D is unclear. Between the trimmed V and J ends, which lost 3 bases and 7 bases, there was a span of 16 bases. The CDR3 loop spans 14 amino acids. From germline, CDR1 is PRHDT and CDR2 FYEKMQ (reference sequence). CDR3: CASSFETQHNEQYF. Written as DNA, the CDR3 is TGTGCCAGCAGCTTCGAGACGCAGCACAATGAGCAGTACTTC.

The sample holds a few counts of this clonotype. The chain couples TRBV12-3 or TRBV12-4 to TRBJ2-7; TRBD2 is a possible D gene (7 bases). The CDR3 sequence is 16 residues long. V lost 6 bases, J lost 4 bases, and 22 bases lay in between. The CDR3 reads CASSRRGGEGLYEQYF. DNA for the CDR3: TGTGCCAGCAGCCGCAGAGGGGGGGAGGGCCTTTACGAGCAGTACTTC.

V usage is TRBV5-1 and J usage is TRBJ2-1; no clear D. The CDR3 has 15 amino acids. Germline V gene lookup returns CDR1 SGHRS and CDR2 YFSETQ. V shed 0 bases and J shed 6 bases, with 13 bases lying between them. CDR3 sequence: CASSLASRVFNEQFF. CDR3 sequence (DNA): TGCGCCAGCAGCTTGGCCTCACGAGTTTTCAATGAGCAGTTCTTC.

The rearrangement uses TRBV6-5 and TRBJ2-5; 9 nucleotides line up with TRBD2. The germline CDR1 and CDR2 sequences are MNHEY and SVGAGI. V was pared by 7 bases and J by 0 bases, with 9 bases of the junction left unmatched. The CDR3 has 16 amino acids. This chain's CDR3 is CASTTILAGYQETQYF. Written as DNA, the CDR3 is TGTGCCAGCACTACGATACTAGCGGGCTACCAAGAGACCCAGTACTTC.

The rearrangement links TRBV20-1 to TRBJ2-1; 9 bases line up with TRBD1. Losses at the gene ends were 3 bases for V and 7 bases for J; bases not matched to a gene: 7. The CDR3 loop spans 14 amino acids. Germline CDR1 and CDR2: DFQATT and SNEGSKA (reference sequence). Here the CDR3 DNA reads TGCAGTGCTAGTAGACAGGGGGTAGTGAATGAGCAGTTCTTC. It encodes CSASRQGVVNEQFF.

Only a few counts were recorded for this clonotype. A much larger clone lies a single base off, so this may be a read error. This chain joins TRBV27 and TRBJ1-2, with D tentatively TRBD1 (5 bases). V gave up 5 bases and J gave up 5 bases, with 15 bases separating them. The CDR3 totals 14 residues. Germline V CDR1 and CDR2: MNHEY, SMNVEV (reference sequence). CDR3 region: CASSAADGAYGYTF. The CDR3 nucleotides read TGTGCCAGCAGTGCGGCAGATGGGGCTTATGGCTACACCTTC.

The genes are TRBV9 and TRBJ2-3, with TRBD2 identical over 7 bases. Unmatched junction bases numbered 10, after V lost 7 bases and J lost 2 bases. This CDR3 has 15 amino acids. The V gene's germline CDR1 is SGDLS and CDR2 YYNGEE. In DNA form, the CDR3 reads TGTGCCAGCGCCGAGGGCGGGAGCCCCACAGATACGCAGTATTTT. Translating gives CASAEGGSPTDTQYF.

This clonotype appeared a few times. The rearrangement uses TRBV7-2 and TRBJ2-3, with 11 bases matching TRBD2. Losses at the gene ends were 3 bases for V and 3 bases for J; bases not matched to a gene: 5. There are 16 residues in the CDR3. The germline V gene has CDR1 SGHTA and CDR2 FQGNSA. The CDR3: CASSLARTSGTDTQYF. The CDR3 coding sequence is TGTGCCAGCAGCTTGGCGAGGACTAGCGGGACAGATACGCAGTATTTT.

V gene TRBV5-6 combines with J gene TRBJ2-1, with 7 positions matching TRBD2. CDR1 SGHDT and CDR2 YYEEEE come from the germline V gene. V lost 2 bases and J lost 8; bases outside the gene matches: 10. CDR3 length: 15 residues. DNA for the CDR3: TGTGCCAGCAGCTTTATAGGGAGGGCCGGGGATGAGCAGTTCTTC. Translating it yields CASSFIGRAGDEQFF.

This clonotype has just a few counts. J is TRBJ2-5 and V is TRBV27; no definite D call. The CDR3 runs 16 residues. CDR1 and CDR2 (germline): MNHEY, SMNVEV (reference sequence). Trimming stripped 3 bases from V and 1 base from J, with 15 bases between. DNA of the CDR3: TGTGCCAGCAGTTTTACGGTAACCCCAACCCAAGAGACCCAGTACTTC. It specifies CASSFTVTPTQETQYF.

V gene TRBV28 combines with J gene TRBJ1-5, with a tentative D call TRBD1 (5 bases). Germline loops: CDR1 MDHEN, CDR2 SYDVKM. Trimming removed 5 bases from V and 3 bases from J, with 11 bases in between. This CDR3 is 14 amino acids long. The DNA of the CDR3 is TGTGCCAGCAGTCTTAGACAGCACAATCAGCCCCAGCATTTT. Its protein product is CASSLRQHNQPQHF.

CDR3 loop: CASISGQSSYEQYF. In nucleotides, the CDR3 is TGTGCCAGCATATCGGGACAGAGCTCCTACGAGCAGTACTTC. V gene TRBV2 combines with J gene TRBJ2-7; 7 bases match TRBD1. The CDR3 is made up of 14 amino acids. CDR1 is SNHLY, CDR2 FYNNEI, per germline. The V segment lost 7 bases and the J segment 0 bases; nucleotides outside the gene matches: 6.

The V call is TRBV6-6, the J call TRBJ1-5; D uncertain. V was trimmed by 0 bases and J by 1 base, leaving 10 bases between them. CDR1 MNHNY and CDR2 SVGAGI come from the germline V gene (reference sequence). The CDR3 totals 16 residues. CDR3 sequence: CASSYSMELSNQPQHF. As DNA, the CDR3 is TGTGCCAGCAGTTACTCGATGGAGCTAAGCAATCAGCCCCAGCATTTT.

The CDR3 DNA is TGTGCCAGCAGTTACAGTGCGGGGTTTAACGAGCAGTACTTC. Protein sequence: CASSYSAGFNEQYF. V and J are TRBV12-3 or TRBV12-4 and TRBJ2-7, with D maybe TRBD2 (6 bases). The CDR3 has 14 amino acids. The ends were cut back, 4 bases at V and 5 bases at J, with 15 bases in the middle.

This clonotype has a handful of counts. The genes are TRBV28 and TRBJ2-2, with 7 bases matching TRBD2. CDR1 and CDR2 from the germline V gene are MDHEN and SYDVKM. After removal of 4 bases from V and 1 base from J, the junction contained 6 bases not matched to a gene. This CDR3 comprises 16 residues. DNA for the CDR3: TGTGCCAGCAGTTCCCTAGGGACTAAGAACACCGGGGAGCTGTTTTTT. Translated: CASSSLGTKNTGELFF.

For the CDR3, the DNA is TGCAGCGTTGGAGGGACTAGCGGCACCTCCTACAATGAGCAGTACTTC. Translating it yields CSVGGTSGTSYNEQYF. The rearrangement links TRBV29-1 to TRBJ2-1; 11 nucleotides agree with TRBD2. With the DNA end fitting TRBJ2-7 better, the J assignment may be wrong. Per the germline V gene, CDR1 is SQVTM and CDR2 is ANQGSEA. This CDR3 contains 16 residues.

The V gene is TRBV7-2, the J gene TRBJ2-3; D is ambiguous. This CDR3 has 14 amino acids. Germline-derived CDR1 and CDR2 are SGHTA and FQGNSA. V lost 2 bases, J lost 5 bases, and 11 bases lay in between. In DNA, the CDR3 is TGTGCCAGCAGCTTATTTCGTTCGAGAGATACGCAGTATTTT. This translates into CASSLFRSRDTQYF.

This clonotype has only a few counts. This chain's CDR3 is CASSSTPGTGRETQYF. DNA of the CDR3: TGTGCCAGCAGCTCTACCCCCGGGACAGGAAGAGAGACCCAGTACTTC. The rearrangement joins TRBV5-5 to TRBJ2-5; 8 bases are shared with TRBD1. V was clipped by 3 bases and J by 4 bases; unmatched bases: 11. This CDR3 region has 16 residues. Germline V CDR1 and CDR2: SGHKS, YYEKEE (reference sequence).

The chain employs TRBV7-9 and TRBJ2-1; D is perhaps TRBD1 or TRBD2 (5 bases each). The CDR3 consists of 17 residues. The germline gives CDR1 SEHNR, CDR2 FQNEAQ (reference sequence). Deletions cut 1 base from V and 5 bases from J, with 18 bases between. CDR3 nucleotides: TGTGCCAGCAGCTTAGTAGCGCGCGAGACAGTCCACAATGAGCAGTTCTTC. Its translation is CASSLVARETVHNEQFF.

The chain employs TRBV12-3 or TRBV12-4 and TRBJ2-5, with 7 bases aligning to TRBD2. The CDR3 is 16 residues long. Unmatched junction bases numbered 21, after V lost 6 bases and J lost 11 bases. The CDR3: CASSLAGAGAYNEQYF. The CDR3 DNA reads TGTGCCAGCAGCCTAGCTGGGGCGGGAGCATACAATGAGCAGTACTTC.

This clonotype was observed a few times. The CDR3 loop is CASSQEFATSGSQETQYF. For the CDR3, the DNA is TGCGCCAGCAGCCAAGAGTTTGCGACTAGCGGGTCCCAAGAGACCCAGTACTTC. This chain uses TRBV4-1 with TRBJ2-5; 10 nucleotides match TRBD2. The V segment lost 0 bases and the J segment 1 base; nucleotides outside the gene matches: 8. This CDR3 is 18 amino acids long. Looked up from germline, CDR1 is MGHRA and CDR2 is YSYEKL.